This entry features one T cell receptor (beta chain) sequence. Method: immunoSEQ multiplex PCR; TCRdb's copy keeps in-frame clones and lacks some. Of about 210,000 clones in the sample, around 82% are singletons; the top ten hold about 7.4%. The sample is drawn from a study of blood T cell repertoires in COVID-19. J was trimmed by 7 bases and V by 7 bases; bases with no gene match: 20. Germline V gene lookup returns CDR1 SGHAT and CDR2 FQNNGV. CDR3 length: 19 amino acids. This receptor was obtained from a woman aged 45-65 years with acute or convalescent COVID-19. The chain has TRBV11-2 and TRBJ2-2; 11 positions agree with TRBD2. Input material: peripheral blood. The CDR3 here is CASTGLETRLAGGLGELFF. The CDR3 nucleotides are TGTGCCAGCACCGGGCTGGAAACGAGGCTAGCGGGAGGTCTCGGGGAGCTGTTTTTT.